This T cell receptor beta chain was identified in a study of CD8 T cells in ankylosing spondylitis. This clonotype was seen at least ten times. Its antigen is undetermined. Germline lookup yields CDR1 SGHDT and CDR2 YYEEEE. This CDR3 contains 16 residues. Between the trimmed V and J ends, which lost 4 bases and 4 bases, there was a span of 19 bases. The study's findings and limits: Disease-associated clones were reportedly significantly overrepresented in matched ankylosing spondylitis synovial fluid.

Quantitative 5'-RACE with molecular barcodes was used to make the TCR beta libraries. MiXCR was run by TCRdb on the 5' RACE reads, yielding one entry per CDR3 protein. The table has around 130,000 distinct CDR3 sequences, about 6.5% seen once. The material sequenced was blood, either unsorted or a sorted T cell fraction (not recorded which). The receptor comes from a male donor with ankylosing spondylitis or in good health (not recorded which). This chain uses TRBV5-6 with TRBJ2-3; a weak D match, TRBD1 (5 bases). CDR3 sequence: CASSTYNDGAADTQYF. CDR3 coding DNA: TGTGCCAGCAGCACTTACAACGATGGGGCCGCAGATACGCAGTATTTT.